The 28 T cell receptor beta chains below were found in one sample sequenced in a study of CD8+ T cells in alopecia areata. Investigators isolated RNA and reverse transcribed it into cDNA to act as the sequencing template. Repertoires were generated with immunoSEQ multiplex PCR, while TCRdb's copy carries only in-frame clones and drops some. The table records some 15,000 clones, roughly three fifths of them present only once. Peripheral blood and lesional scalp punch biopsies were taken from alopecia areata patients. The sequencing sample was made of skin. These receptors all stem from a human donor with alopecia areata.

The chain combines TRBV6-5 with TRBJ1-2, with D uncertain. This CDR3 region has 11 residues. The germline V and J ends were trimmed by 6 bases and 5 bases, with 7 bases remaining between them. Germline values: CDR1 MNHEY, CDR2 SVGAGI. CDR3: CASSPGYGYTF. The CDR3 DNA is TGTGCCAGCAGCCCCGGGTATGGCTACACCTTC.

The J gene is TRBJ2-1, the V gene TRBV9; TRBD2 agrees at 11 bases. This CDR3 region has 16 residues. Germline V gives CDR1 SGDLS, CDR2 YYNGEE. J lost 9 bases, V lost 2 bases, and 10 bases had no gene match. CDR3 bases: TGTGCCAGCAGCGTTCCCGGGACTAGCGGACTCGGTGAGCAGTTCTTC. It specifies CASSVPGTSGLGEQFF. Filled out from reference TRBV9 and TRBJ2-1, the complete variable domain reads DSGVTQTPKHLITATGQRVTLRCSPRSGDLSVYWYQQSLDQGLQFLIQYYNGEERAKGNILERFSAQQFPDLHSELNLSSLELGDSALYFCASSVPGTSGLGEQFFGPGTRLTVL.

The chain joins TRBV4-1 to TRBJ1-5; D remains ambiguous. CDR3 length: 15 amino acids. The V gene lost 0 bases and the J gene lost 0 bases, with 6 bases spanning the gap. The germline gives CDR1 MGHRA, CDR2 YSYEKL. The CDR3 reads CASSQDPYSNQPQHF. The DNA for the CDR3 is TGCGCCAGCAGCCAAGATCCTTATAGCAATCAGCCCCAGCATTTT.

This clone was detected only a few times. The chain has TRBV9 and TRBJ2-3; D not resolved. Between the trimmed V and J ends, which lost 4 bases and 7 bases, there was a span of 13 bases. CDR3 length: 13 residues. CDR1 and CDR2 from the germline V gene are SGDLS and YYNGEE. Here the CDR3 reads CASSPPIGNTQYF. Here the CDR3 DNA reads TGTGCCAGCAGCCCCCCCATAGGGAATACGCAGTATTTT.

CDR3 amino acids: CASSLQGISYEQYF. CDR3 in DNA: TGTGCCAGCAGTCTACAGGGGATCTCCTACGAGCAGTACTTC. The chain is built from TRBV14 and TRBJ2-7; TRBD1 matches at 7 bases. The CDR3 length is 14 residues. V shed 6 bases, J shed 0 bases, and the junction held 5 bases outside the gene matches. The germline CDR1 and CDR2 sequences are SGHDN and FVKESK.

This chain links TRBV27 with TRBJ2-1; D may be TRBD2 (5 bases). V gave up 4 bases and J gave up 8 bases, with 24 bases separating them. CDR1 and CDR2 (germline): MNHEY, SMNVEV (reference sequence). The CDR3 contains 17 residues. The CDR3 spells CASSSIRTRSPVHEQFF. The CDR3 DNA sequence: TGTGCCAGCAGTTCCATAAGGACTCGGAGTCCTGTGCATGAGCAGTTCTTC.

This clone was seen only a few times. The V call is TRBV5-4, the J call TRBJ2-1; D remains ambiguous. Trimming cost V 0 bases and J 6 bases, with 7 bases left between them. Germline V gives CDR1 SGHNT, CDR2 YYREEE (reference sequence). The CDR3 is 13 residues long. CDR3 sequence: CASSLGPFNEQFF. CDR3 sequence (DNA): TGTGCCAGCAGCTTGGGTCCATTCAATGAGCAGTTCTTC.

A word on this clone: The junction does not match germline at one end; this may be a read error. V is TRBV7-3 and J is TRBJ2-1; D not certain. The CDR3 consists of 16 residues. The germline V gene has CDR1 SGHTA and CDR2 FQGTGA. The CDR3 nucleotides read TGCGCCAGCAGCCAAGTGAACATGATCTCCTACAATGAGCAGTTCTTC. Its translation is CASSQVNMISYNEQFF. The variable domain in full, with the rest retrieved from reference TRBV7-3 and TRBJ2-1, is GAGVSQTPSNKVTEKGKYVELRCDPISGHTALYWYRQSLGQGPEFLIYFQGTGAADDSGLPNDRFFAVRPEGSVSTLKIQRTERGDSAVYLCASSQVNMISYNEQFFGPGTRLTVL.

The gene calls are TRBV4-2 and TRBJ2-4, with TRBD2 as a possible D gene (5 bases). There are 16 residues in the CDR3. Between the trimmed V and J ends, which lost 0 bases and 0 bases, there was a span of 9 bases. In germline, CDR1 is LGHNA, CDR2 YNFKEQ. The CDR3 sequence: CASSQESEGAKNIQYF. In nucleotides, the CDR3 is TGTGCCAGCAGCCAAGAGAGTGAGGGAGCCAAAAACATTCAGTACTTC.

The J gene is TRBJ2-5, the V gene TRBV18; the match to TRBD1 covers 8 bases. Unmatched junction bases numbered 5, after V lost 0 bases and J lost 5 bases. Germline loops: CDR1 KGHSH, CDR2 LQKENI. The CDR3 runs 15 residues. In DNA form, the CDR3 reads TGTGCCAGCTCACCACCGTCCCAGGGGGCCGAGACCCAGTACTTC. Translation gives CASSPPSQGAETQYF.

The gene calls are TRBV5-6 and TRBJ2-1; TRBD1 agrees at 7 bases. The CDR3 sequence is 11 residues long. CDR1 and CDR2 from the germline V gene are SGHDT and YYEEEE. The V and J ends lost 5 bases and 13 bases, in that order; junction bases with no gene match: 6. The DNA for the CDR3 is TGTGCCAGCAGTTGGTGGACAGGACAGTTCTTC. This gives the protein CASSWWTGQFF.

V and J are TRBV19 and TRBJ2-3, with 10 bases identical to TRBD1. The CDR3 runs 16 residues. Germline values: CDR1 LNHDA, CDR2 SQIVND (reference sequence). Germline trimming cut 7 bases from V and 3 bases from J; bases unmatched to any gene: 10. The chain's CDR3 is CASTATGTGDTDTQYF. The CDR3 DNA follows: TGTGCCAGTACCGCAACCGGGACAGGGGATACAGATACGCAGTATTTT.

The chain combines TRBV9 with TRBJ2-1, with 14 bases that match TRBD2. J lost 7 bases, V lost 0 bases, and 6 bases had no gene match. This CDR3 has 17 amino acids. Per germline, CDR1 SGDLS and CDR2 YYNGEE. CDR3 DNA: TGTGCCAGCAGCGTAGCCATTGGGACTAGCGGGAGTAATGAGCAGTTCTTC. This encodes CASSVAIGTSGSNEQFF.

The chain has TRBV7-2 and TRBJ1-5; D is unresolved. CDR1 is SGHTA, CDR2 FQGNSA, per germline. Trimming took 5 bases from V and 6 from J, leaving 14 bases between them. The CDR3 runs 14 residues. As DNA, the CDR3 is TGTGCCAGCAGCCCGAGTGCATTTTCTCAGCCCCAGCATTTT. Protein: CASSPSAFSQPQHF.

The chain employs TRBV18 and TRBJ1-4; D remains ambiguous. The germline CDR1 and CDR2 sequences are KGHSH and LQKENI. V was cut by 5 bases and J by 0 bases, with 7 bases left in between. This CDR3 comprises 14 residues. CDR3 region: CASSEIATNEKLFF. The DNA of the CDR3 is TGTGCCAGCTCAGAAATTGCAACTAATGAAAAACTGTTTTTT.

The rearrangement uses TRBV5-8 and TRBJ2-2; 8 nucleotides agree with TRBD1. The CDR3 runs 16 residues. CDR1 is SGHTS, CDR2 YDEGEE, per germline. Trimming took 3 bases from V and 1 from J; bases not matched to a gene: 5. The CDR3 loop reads CASSSGQGWNTGELFF. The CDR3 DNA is TGTGCCAGCAGCTCTGGACAGGGTTGGAACACCGGGGAGCTGTTTTTT.

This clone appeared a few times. CDR3 in DNA: TGTGCCAGCAGCCCGGCAGGCCTAGCGGGGGGGAACAATGAGCAGTTCTTC. It encodes CASSPAGLAGGNNEQFF. This chain links TRBV5-5 with TRBJ2-1; 12 bases match TRBD2. Germline trimming cut 4 bases from V and 5 bases from J; bases unmatched to any gene: 10. The germline V gene has CDR1 SGHKS and CDR2 YYEKEE (reference sequence). The CDR3 has 17 amino acids.

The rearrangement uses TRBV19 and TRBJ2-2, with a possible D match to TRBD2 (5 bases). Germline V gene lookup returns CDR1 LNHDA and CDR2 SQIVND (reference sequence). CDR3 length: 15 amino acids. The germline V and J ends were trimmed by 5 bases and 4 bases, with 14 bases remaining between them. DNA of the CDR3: TGTGCCAGTAGTGCGGCCGGGGAAGGCACCGGGGAGCTGTTTTTT. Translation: CASSAAGEGTGELFF.

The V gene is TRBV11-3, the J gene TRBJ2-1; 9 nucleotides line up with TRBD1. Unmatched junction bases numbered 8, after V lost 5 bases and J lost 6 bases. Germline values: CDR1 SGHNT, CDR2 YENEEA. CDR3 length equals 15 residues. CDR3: CASSHGTGFSNEQFF. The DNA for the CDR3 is TGTGCCAGCAGCCACGGGACAGGGTTCAGCAATGAGCAGTTCTTC.

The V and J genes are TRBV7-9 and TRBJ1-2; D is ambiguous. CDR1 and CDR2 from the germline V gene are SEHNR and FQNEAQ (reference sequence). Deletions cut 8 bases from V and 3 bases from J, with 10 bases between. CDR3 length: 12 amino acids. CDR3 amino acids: CASRSRDYGYTF. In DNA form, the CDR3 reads TGTGCCAGCCGATCCCGAGACTATGGCTACACCTTC.

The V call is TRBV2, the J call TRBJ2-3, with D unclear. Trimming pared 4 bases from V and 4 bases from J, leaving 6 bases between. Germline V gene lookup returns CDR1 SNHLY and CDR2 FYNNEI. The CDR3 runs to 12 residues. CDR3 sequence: CASSGGADTQYF. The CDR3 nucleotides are TGTGCCAGCAGTGGTGGGGCAGATACGCAGTATTTT.

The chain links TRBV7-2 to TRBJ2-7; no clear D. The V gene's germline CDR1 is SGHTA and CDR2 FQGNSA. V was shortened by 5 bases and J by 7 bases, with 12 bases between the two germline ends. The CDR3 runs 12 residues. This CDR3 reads CASSPGRREQYF. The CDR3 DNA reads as TGTGCCAGCAGCCCCGGACGCAGGGAGCAGTACTTC.

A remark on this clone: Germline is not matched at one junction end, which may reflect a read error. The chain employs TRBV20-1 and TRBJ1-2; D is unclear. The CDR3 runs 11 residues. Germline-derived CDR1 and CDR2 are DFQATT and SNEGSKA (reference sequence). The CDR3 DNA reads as TGCAGTGCTAGGGACGCTTATGGCTGCACCTTC. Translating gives CSARDAYGCTF.

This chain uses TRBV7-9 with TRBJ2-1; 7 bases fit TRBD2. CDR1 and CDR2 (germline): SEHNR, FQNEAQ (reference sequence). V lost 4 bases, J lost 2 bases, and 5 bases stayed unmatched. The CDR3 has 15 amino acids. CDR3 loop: CASSSSGKTYNEQFF. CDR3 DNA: TGTGCCAGCAGCTCTAGCGGAAAAACCTACAATGAGCAGTTCTTC. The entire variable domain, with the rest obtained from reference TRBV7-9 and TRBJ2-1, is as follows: DTGVSQNPRHKITKRGQNVTFRCDPISEHNRLYWYRQTLGQGPEFLTYFQNEAQLEKSRLLSDRFSAERPKGSFSTLEIQRTEQGDSAMYLCASSSSGKTYNEQFFGPGTRLTVL.

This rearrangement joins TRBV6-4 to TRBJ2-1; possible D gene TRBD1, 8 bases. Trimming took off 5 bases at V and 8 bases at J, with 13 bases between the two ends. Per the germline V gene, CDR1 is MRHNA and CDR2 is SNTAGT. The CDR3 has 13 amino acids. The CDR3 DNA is TGTGCCAGCAGTAAAACAGGGGGGGATGAGCAGTTCTTC. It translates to CASSKTGGDEQFF.

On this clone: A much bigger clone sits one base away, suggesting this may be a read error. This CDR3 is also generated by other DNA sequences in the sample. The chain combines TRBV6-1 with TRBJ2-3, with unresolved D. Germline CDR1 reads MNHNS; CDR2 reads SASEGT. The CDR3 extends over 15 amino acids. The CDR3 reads CASSEVGGPTDTQYF. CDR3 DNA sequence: TGTGCCAGCAGCGAAGTGGGCGGCCCCACAGATACGCAGTATTTT.

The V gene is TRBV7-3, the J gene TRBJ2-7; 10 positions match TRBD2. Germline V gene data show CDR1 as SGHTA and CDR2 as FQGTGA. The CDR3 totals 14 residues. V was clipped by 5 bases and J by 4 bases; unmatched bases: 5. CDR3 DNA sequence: TGTGCCAGCAGCCGGACTAGCGGCCTTTACGAGCAGTACTTC. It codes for CASSRTSGLYEQYF.

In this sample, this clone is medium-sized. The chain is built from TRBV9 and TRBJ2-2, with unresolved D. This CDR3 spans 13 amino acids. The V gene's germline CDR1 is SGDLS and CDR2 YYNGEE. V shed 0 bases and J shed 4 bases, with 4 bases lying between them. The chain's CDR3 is CASSVVSTGELFF. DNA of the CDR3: TGTGCCAGCAGCGTAGTTAGCACCGGGGAGCTGTTTTTT.